This T cell receptor (beta chain) was sequenced during a study of Graves' ophthalmopathy and Graves' hyperthyroidism. Study-level results: Most thyroid-expanded clonotypes exceeding 0.001 frequency were also found in blood. With a specificity of just under 75% and a sensitivity of more than 65%, the model predicted ophthalmopathy progression.

PBMCs were isolated by Ficoll-Paque density gradient centrifugation, using more than 8.5 ml of fresh peripheral blood as the starting material. Comment on this clonotype: Its specificity is unknown.

Looked up from germline, CDR1 is MGHRA and CDR2 is YSYEKL. V gave up 3 bases and J gave up 4 bases, with 13 bases separating them. The CDR3 has 16 residues. RNA transcripts were the template, and TCR beta CDR3 regions were amplified from them. Second-round multiplex PCR came after a first-round RT-PCR that employed HTBI primers. A single record per CDR3 protein comes from TCRdb applying MiXCR to the multiplex PCR reads. The data show 620,000 or so distinct CDR3 sequences, 20% to 25% seen once. The receptor comes from a woman in her late teens or twenties with stable Graves' hyperthyroidism. Some clones in this sample may be carry-over from other donors' samples. Sample: peripheral blood. This chain links TRBV4-1 with TRBJ2-6; the D is unclear. In DNA form, the CDR3 reads TGCGCCAGCAGCCAGGATAGGGTTCCCGGGGCCAACGTCCTGACTTTC. Protein: CASSQDRVPGANVLTF.